The 26 T cell receptor beta chains listed next were all sequenced from one sample in a study of shared clonotypes between healthy human individuals. Sequencing used immunoSEQ multiplex PCR; TCRdb keeps in-frame clones, though not all of them. The sample lists 2 million to 2.5 million clones, 90% to 97% occurring once. What was sequenced was naive CD4+ T cells sorted from blood. Subset in this sample: CD45RA+ positively selected. The source is a man between 18 and 35 years old in good health.

The CDR3 sequence is CAWSVQRGLLDTQYF. The CDR3 coding sequence is TGTGCCTGGAGTGTCCAGAGGGGGCTGTTAGATACGCAGTATTTT. The chain is built from TRBV30 and TRBJ2-3; 7 bases align to TRBD1. The CDR3 is 15 amino acids. Germline V gene sequence: CDR1 GTSNPN, CDR2 SVGIG (reference sequence). The junction had 8 bases not matched to a gene; V was cut back by 0 bases and J by 5 bases. The complete variable domain, with remaining parts taken from reference TRBV30 and TRBJ2-3, reads SQTIHQWPATLVQPVGSPLSLECTVEGTSNPNLYWYRQAAGRGLQLLFYSVGIGQISSEVPQNLSASRPQDRQFILSSKKLLLSDSGFYLCAWSVQRGLLDTQYFGPGTRLTVL.

The chain combines TRBV7-8 with TRBJ2-3, with a possible D match to TRBD1 (6 bases). The CDR3 is 16 residues long. CDR1 is SGHVS and CDR2 is FQNEAQ in the germline V gene. V lost 1 base, J lost 2 bases, and 13 bases lay in between. The CDR3 protein is CASSLDGRGHTDTQYF. CDR3 in DNA: TGTGCCAGCAGCTTAGACGGCAGGGGTCACACAGATACGCAGTATTTT.

The chain uses TRBV4-2 and TRBJ2-6, with D possibly matching TRBD1 (5 bases). The CDR3 sequence is 17 residues long. Germline-derived CDR1 and CDR2 are LGHNA and YNFKEQ. V gave up 2 bases and J gave up 8 bases, with 19 bases separating them. The CDR3 region is CASSQRGVGPGTNVLTF. CDR3 nucleotides: TGTGCCAGCAGCCAAAGGGGTGTCGGTCCTGGAACCAACGTCCTGACTTTC.

This clone was picked up one time. This sample includes further DNA sequences coding for the same CDR3. The rearrangement joins TRBV5-1 to TRBJ2-5; D is possibly TRBD1 (5 bases). CDR3 length: 14 amino acids. Germline assignment: CDR1 SGHRS and CDR2 YFSETQ. With 2 bases removed from V and 4 bases from J, the gap between germline ends came to 12 bases. Written as DNA, the CDR3 is TGCGCCAGCAGCTTTGGCAGGGTGGGAGAGACCCAGTACTTC. Translated, it gives CASSFGRVGETQYF.

The rearrangement uses TRBV29-1 and TRBJ2-3; TRBD2 matches 8 bases. The germline V gene has CDR1 SQVTM and CDR2 ANQGSEA. The trim removed 6 bases at V and 4 bases at J, leaving 12 bases unmatched. The CDR3 runs to 15 residues. CDR3 nucleotide sequence: TGCAGCGTCAGACTAGCGTCCCAGAGGGCAGATACGCAGTATTTT. Its protein product is CSVRLASQRADTQYF.

The V gene is TRBV5-6, the J gene TRBJ1-5; 7 bases align to TRBD1. The germline V gene encodes CDR1 SGHDT and CDR2 YYEEEE. V dropped 0 bases and J dropped 0; count of bases not matched to a gene: 6. CDR3 length: 17 residues. The CDR3 region has the DNA TGTGCCAGCAGCTTGGGACAGGGTCGCTATAGCAATCAGCCCCAGCATTTT. Translated, it gives CASSLGQGRYSNQPQHF.

This clone came up a few times. This specimen includes other DNA sequences encoding the same CDR3. CDR3 sequence: CASSLTGDYGYTF. In nucleotides, the CDR3 is TGTGCCAGCAGTCTTACAGGGGACTATGGCTACACCTTC. The chain carries TRBV2 and TRBJ1-2, with 7 bases aligning to TRBD1. Germline CDR1 and CDR2: SNHLY and FYNNEI. The CDR3 totals 13 residues. J lost 3 bases, V lost 5 bases, and 3 bases had no gene match.

This rearrangement joins TRBV7-9 to TRBJ2-6; weak D call: TRBD1 (5 bases). Between the trimmed V and J ends, which lost 4 bases and 1 base, there was a span of 8 bases. Germline CDR1 SEHNR, CDR2 FQNEAQ (reference sequence). CDR3 size: 15 residues. The CDR3 protein is CASSWRQSGANVLTF. The CDR3 nucleotides are TGTGCCAGCAGCTGGAGACAGTCTGGGGCCAACGTCCTGACTTTC.

The chain couples TRBV4-2 to TRBJ2-7, with 7 bases fitting TRBD1. The CDR3 is 15 amino acids. CDR1 and CDR2 (germline): LGHNA, YNFKEQ. Trimming cost V 0 bases and J 3 bases; bases outside gene matches: 5. In nucleotides, the CDR3 is TGTGCCAGCAGCCAAGAAGCCAGGGGGTTCTACGAGCAGTACTTC. It specifies CASSQEARGFYEQYF.

This chain uses TRBV5-1 with TRBJ2-3, with 9 nucleotides matching TRBD2. J gave up 3 bases and V 0 bases, and 5 bases lay outside the gene matches. This CDR3 comprises 16 residues. CDR1 and CDR2 from the germline V gene are SGHRS and YFSETQ. As DNA, the CDR3 is TGCGCCAGCAGCTTGGTCGTGGGACTAGCAACAGATACGCAGTATTTT. This gives the protein CASSLVVGLATDTQYF.

The chain has TRBV2 and TRBJ2-7; unclear D gene. The germline V gene encodes CDR1 SNHLY and CDR2 FYNNEI. V lost 6 bases to trimming and J lost 7 bases, with 10 bases between them. The CDR3 spans 11 residues. CDR3 sequence (DNA): TGTGCCAGCAGCTACGCCCGGGAGCAGTACTTC. Translation: CASSYAREQYF.

The CDR3 region is CASRDKNNSPLHF. The CDR3 DNA sequence: TGTGCCAGCAGGGACAAAAATAATTCACCCCTCCACTTT. The V call is TRBV6-5, the J call TRBJ1-6, with D maybe TRBD1 (5 bases). The CDR3 totals 13 residues. Trimming left V 6 bases short and J 5 bases short, with 8 bases between. The germline V gene has CDR1 MNHEY and CDR2 SVGAGI.

The rearrangement joins TRBV2 to TRBJ1-1, with D possibly matching TRBD1 (5 bases). Trimming pared 8 bases from V and 4 bases from J, leaving 17 bases between. The CDR3 is 14 residues long. Germline CDR1 reads SNHLY; CDR2 reads FYNNEI. CDR3 bases: TGTGCCAGCCGTCCCAGGGCTGAGGGCACTGAAGCTTTCTTT. Its translation: CASRPRAEGTEAFF.

The CDR3 protein is CAITSDSYGYEQYF. CDR3 in DNA: TGTGCCATCACCTCGGACTCCTACGGGTACGAGCAGTACTTC. This chain joins TRBV10-3 and TRBJ2-7; a weak D match, TRBD2 (5 bases). Germline-derived CDR1 and CDR2 are ENHRY and SYGVKD. This CDR3 spans 14 amino acids. V was cut by 7 bases and J by 4 bases, with 17 bases left in between.

V is TRBV5-1 and J is TRBJ2-2; tentatively, D is TRBD1 or TRBD2 (5 bases each). V lost 4 bases and J lost 5, with 18 bases in between. This CDR3 contains 16 residues. Germline CDR1 and CDR2: SGHRS and YFSETQ. Here the CDR3 DNA reads TGCGCCAGCAGCCTGAGGGTGACAGACGCTACCGGGGAGCTGTTTTTT. Amino acids: CASSLRVTDATGELFF.

This clone was counted a single time. The V call is TRBV15, the J call TRBJ2-7, with D unresolved. CDR1 and CDR2 (germline): LNHNV, YYDKDF (reference sequence). The CDR3 sequence is 14 residues long. Trimming left V 0 bases short and J 4 bases short, with 10 bases between. The CDR3 bases are TGTGCCACCAGCAGAGATCTCCTCGATTACGAGCAGTACTTC. Encoded protein: CATSRDLLDYEQYF.

The chain carries TRBV9 and TRBJ2-2, with D perhaps matching TRBD1 (6 bases). This CDR3 region has 16 residues. V lost 0 bases, J lost 2 bases, and 11 bases lay in between. Germline-derived CDR1 and CDR2 are SGDLS and YYNGEE. Here the CDR3 DNA reads TGTGCCAGCAGCGTAGACGGGACAACCAACACCGGGGAGCTGTTTTTT. This gives the protein CASSVDGTTNTGELFF.

Remarks on this clone: Other DNA sequences in the sample encode the same CDR3. J is TRBJ2-7 and V is TRBV7-2; 14 bases map to TRBD2. V trimming: 2 bases; J trimming: 4 bases; junction bases outside the gene matches: 4. CDR1 and CDR2 from the germline V gene are SGHTA and FQGNSA. The CDR3 spans 16 residues. CDR3 sequence reads: CASSLMGLAGAYEQYF. CDR3 coding DNA: TGTGCCAGCAGCTTAATGGGACTAGCGGGAGCATACGAGCAGTACTTC.

The V gene is TRBV11-3, the J gene TRBJ2-5; TRBD1 matches 9 bases. The CDR3 sequence is 13 residues long. J was trimmed by 6 bases and V by 5 bases; bases with no gene match: 4. From germline, CDR1 is SGHNT and CDR2 YENEEA. The CDR3 spells CASSPGQGKTQYF. The CDR3 DNA is TGTGCCAGCAGCCCAGGACAGGGGAAGACCCAGTACTTC.

The chain carries TRBV5-1 and TRBJ1-4; 9 bases line up with TRBD1. Losses at the gene ends were 2 bases for V and 1 base for J; bases not matched to a gene: 3. The V gene's germline CDR1 is SGHRS and CDR2 YFSETQ. The CDR3 totals 16 residues. CDR3 residues: CASSFGQGRTNEKLFF. CDR3 coding DNA: TGCGCCAGCAGCTTTGGACAGGGGAGAACTAATGAAAAACTGTTTTTT.

The chain carries TRBV30 and TRBJ1-3; D possibly corresponds to TRBD1 (6 bases). The V and J ends lost 3 bases and 4 bases respectively, with 10 bases between them. Germline CDR1 and CDR2: GTSNPN and SVGIG (reference sequence). The length of the CDR3 is 13 residues. Here the CDR3 DNA reads TGTGCCTGGAGATTGGACAGAGGAAACACCATATATTTT. Encoded protein: CAWRLDRGNTIYF.

This sequence joins TRBV6-5 and TRBJ2-1; 11 nucleotides line up with TRBD2. Per the germline V gene, CDR1 is MNHEY and CDR2 is SVGAGI. Unmatched junction bases numbered 0, after V lost 0 bases and J lost 5 bases. The CDR3 runs to 15 residues. The chain's CDR3 is CASSYSTSGDNEQFF. DNA of the CDR3: TGTGCCAGCAGTTACTCGACTAGCGGGGACAATGAGCAGTTCTTC.

V is TRBV6-6 and J is TRBJ1-6; D perhaps matches TRBD1 (5 bases). Germline CDR1 and CDR2: MNHNY and SVGAGI (reference sequence). This CDR3 comprises 13 residues. V lost 7 bases and J 10 bases, leaving 14 bases between the germline ends. The CDR3 region has the DNA TGTGCCAGCAACATACAGAGGGACTCACCCCTCCACTTT. Protein product: CASNIQRDSPLHF.

The V and J genes are TRBV7-9 and TRBJ2-2; D is uncertain. Deletions cut 9 bases from V and 7 bases from J, with 9 bases between. The CDR3 totals 11 residues. Germline CDR1 and CDR2: SEHNR and FQNEAQ (reference sequence). CDR3 nucleotide sequence: TGTGCCAGATCGCAGGTCGGGGAGCTGTTTTTT. Its protein product is CARSQVGELFF. The full variable domain, with the rest looked up from reference TRBV7-9 and TRBJ2-2, is DTGVSQNPRHKITKRGQNVTFRCDPISEHNRLYWYRQTLGQGPEFLTYFQNEAQLEKSRLLSDRFSAERPKGSFSTLEIQRTEQGDSAMYLCARSQVGELFFGEGSRLTVL.

A few counts support this clone. DNA of the CDR3: TGTGCCAGCAGGCCCGGGACGCAAAATTCACCCCTCCACTTT. Translated, it gives CASRPGTQNSPLHF. The rearrangement links TRBV7-2 to TRBJ1-6; the D gene is possibly TRBD1 (5 bases). Looked up from germline, CDR1 is SGHTA and CDR2 is FQGNSA. The CDR3 runs to 14 residues. Trimming stripped 6 bases from V and 7 bases from J, with 13 bases between.

The V and J genes are TRBV5-8 and TRBJ1-1; D gene ambiguous. Trimming removed 1 base at V and 3 bases at J, with 4 bases between. The CDR3 runs to 12 residues. The germline CDR1 and CDR2 sequences are SGHTS and YDEGEE. The chain's CDR3 is CASSLRYTEAFF. In nucleotides, the CDR3 is TGTGCCAGCAGCTTGCGGTACACTGAAGCTTTCTTT. The full variable domain, with the rest looked up from reference TRBV5-8 and TRBJ1-1, is EAGVTQSPTHLIKTRGQQATLRCSPISGHTSVYWYQQALGLGLQFLLWYDEGEERNRGNFPPRFSGRQFPNYSSELNVNALELEDSALYLCASSLRYTEAFFGQGTRLTVV.